One and the same sample provided the 13 T cell receptor beta chains below, sequenced in a study of neurological immune-mediated disorders (dated by TCRdb to 2018 to 2020). To prepare the library, 5' RACE was applied. The reads were generated on an Illumina HiSeq 2500. Starting from the raw public reads, TCRdb applied fastp trimming at Q25, assembled clones with MiXCR and retained in-frame beta chains. Every CDR3 protein is listed once, alongside the most common genes and DNA of its rows. This sample lists about 16,000 distinct CDR3 sequences; roughly 21% were detected once. The leading ten clones occupy roughly 23% of the sample. The sequenced sample consisted of PBMCs. The receptors derive from a man aged 45-65 years in good health.

The rearrangement uses TRBV4-2 and TRBJ2-7; a weak D match, TRBD2 (6 bases). CDR1 is LGHNA and CDR2 is YNFKEQ in the germline V gene. The CDR3 is made up of 14 amino acids. V was cut by 4 bases and J by 0 bases, with 10 bases left in between. The CDR3 protein is CASSPRLDSYEQYF. The CDR3 DNA is TGTGCCAGCAGCCCAAGACTAGACTCCTACGAGCAGTACTTC.

In this sample, this clonotype turned up many times. The CDR3 region is CASFGTSGSSNTQYF. CDR3 sequence (DNA): TGTGCCAGCTTCGGGACTAGCGGGAGTTCGAATACGCAGTATTTT. The V gene is TRBV19, the J gene TRBJ2-3; 14 bases match TRBD2. The J segment lost 7 bases and the V segment lost 9 bases, leaving 9 bases of the junction unmatched. In germline, CDR1 is LNHDA, CDR2 SQIVND (reference sequence). The CDR3 consists of 15 residues.

This chain uses TRBV12-3 or TRBV12-4 with TRBJ2-7; D tentatively reads TRBD1 or TRBD2 (5 bases each). The V and J ends lost 6 bases and 6 bases respectively, with 15 bases between them. CDR3 length: 13 amino acids. The CDR3 sequence is CASSPGTPSEQYF. CDR3 nucleotides: TGTGCCAGCAGCCCCGGGACCCCATCCGAGCAGTACTTC.

This clonotype is labeled medium-sized. V is TRBV7-2 and J is TRBJ2-2, with D possibly matching TRBD2 (5 bases). The CDR3 spans 14 residues. The V and J ends lost 2 bases and 6 bases respectively, with 10 bases between them. Germline-derived CDR1 and CDR2 are SGHTA and FQGNSA. In DNA form, the CDR3 reads TGTGCCAGCAGCTTAAATCCGGGGTCCGGGGAGCTGTTTTTT. Translating gives CASSLNPGSGELFF.

By its share, this clonotype is medium-sized. The gene calls are TRBV12-3 or TRBV12-4 and TRBJ2-7; D perhaps matches TRBD2 (5 bases). This CDR3 contains 12 residues. Trimming pared 6 bases from V and 5 bases from J, leaving 11 bases between. The DNA of the CDR3 is TGTGCCAGCAGCCGGGAAGGAAACGAGCAGTACTTC. Translation gives CASSREGNEQYF.

This clonotype was seen repeatedly, ten times or more. The rearrangement links TRBV20-1 to TRBJ2-1, with D uncertain. The CDR3 consists of 14 residues. The V end was cut by 3 bases, the J end by 0 bases, with 9 bases between. CDR1 is DFQATT, CDR2 SNEGSKA, per germline (reference sequence). DNA of the CDR3: TGCAGTGCTAGGGCTTCAAGCTCCTACAATGAGCAGTTCTTC. Protein: CSARASSSYNEQFF.

This clonotype is deemed medium-sized (0.01 to 0.1%). This chain uses TRBV7-2 with TRBJ2-1; weak D call: TRBD2 (6 bases). V shed 1 base and J shed 7 bases, with 14 bases lying between them. Germline lookup yields CDR1 SGHTA and CDR2 FQGNSA. The CDR3 covers 15 residues. The CDR3 sequence is CASSLDQAAGNEQFF. DNA for the CDR3: TGTGCCAGCAGCTTAGACCAGGCGGCGGGAAATGAGCAGTTCTTC. The full variable domain, with the rest looked up from reference TRBV7-2 and TRBJ2-1, is GAGVSQSPSNKVTEKGKDVELRCDPISGHTALYWYRQSLGQGLEFLIYFQGNSAPDKSGLPSDRFSAERTGGSVSTLTIQRTQQEDSAVYLCASSLDQAAGNEQFFGPGTRLTVL.

There are many counts of this clonotype. This chain uses TRBV20-1 with TRBJ2-2; perhaps TRBD1 as D (5 bases). CDR1 and CDR2 (germline): DFQATT, SNEGSKA (reference sequence). CDR3 length: 14 amino acids. V gave up 4 bases and J gave up 5 bases, with 14 bases separating them. CDR3 nucleotide sequence: TGCAGTGCTAATCAGGGAAGGAAAACCGGGGAGCTGTTTTTT. Translating gives CSANQGRKTGELFF.

This clonotype was seen repeatedly, ten times or more. As DNA, the CDR3 is TGTGCCAGCAGTTACTCCCAGGGGACAGTTGAAAAACTGTTTTTT. Its protein product is CASSYSQGTVEKLFF. This chain joins TRBV6-6 and TRBJ1-4; 7 nucleotides align to TRBD1. Trimming took 0 bases from V and 7 from J; bases not matched to a gene: 5. Germline values: CDR1 MNHNY, CDR2 SVGAGI (reference sequence). This CDR3 contains 15 residues.

This clonotype has ten or more counts. CDR3: CASSVQGYEQYF. DNA for the CDR3: TGCGCCAGCAGCGTACAGGGGTACGAGCAGTACTTC. The chain uses TRBV5-1 and TRBJ2-7; 7 bases are shared with TRBD1. Germline V lookup: CDR1 SGHRS, CDR2 YFSETQ. The V segment lost 4 bases and the J segment 4 bases; nucleotides outside the gene matches: 2. The CDR3 length is 12 residues.

The rearrangement joins TRBV11-2 to TRBJ1-2; D ambiguous. Germline V gene lookup returns CDR1 SGHAT and CDR2 FQNNGV. The CDR3 contains 13 residues. V was trimmed by 0 bases and J by 4 bases, leaving 6 bases between them. The CDR3 coding sequence is TGTGCCAGCAGCTTAGATAGTCCCTATGGCTACACCTTC. This gives the protein CASSLDSPYGYTF.

The chain combines TRBV20-1 with TRBJ1-1; D unclear. In germline, CDR1 is DFQATT, CDR2 SNEGSKA (reference sequence). Trimming took 2 bases from V and 0 from J, leaving 10 bases between them. This CDR3 contains 14 residues. CDR3 residues: CSARTHSLNTEAFF. The DNA for the CDR3 is TGCAGTGCTAGAACACACAGTTTGAACACTGAAGCTTTCTTT.

In its sample, this clonotype was seen many times. The V gene is TRBV10-3, the J gene TRBJ2-2; D unclear. The CDR3 spans 13 residues. Germline V lookup: CDR1 ENHRY, CDR2 SYGVKD. V was trimmed by 3 bases and J by 2 bases, leaving 4 bases between them. CDR3 amino acids: CAISEPNTGELFF. CDR3 nucleotides: TGTGCCATCAGTGAACCAAACACCGGGGAGCTGTTTTTT.